The 28 T cell receptor beta chains below all came from one sample that was sequenced in a study of molecular identifiers for immune sequencing clone quantification. TCRdb itself ran the PCR reads through MiXCR, one entry per CDR3 protein. The sample lists some 320,000 distinct CDR3 sequences, about a fifth seen once, with 0.7% to 0.9% in the top ten. The material sequenced was naive CD8+ T cells from blood, with Jurkat cell RNA spiked in. Subset defined: FACS-sorted CD8+CD4-CCR7+CD45RA+ naive T cells. All receptors come from a human donor in good health. Some libraries in this study had Jurkat cell RNA spiked in.

This clonotype occurred many times. This chain links TRBV12-3 or TRBV12-4 with TRBJ1-1; D perhaps matches TRBD1 (5 bases). Trimming stripped 4 bases from V and 6 bases from J, with 9 bases between. This CDR3 contains 12 residues. The DNA of the CDR3 is TGTGCCAGCAGTTATGGGGGGTCTGAAGCTTTCTTT. It codes for CASSYGGSEAFF.

Remarks on this clonotype: At one end the junction does not follow the germline gene, possibly because of a read error. J is TRBJ2-7 and V is TRBV12-3 or TRBV12-4, with 8 bases fitting TRBD1. The CDR3 has 18 amino acids. CDR3 sequence (DNA): TGTGCCAGCAGTACCGCCATGACTCGGACAGGGCCGCTCCACGAGCAGTGCTTC. Protein product: CASSTAMTRTGPLHEQCF.

This clonotype was counted only a few times. The V and J genes are TRBV19 and TRBJ2-7; TRBD2 agrees at 8 bases. V lost 5 bases, J lost 2 bases, and 8 bases stayed unmatched. Germline loops: CDR1 LNHDA, CDR2 SQIVND (reference sequence). CDR3 size: 15 residues. DNA for the CDR3: TGTGCCAGTAGTTTGGGACTAGGGACGACCTACGAGCAGTACTTC. Translation gives CASSLGLGTTYEQYF.

The J gene is TRBJ2-7, the V gene TRBV20-1, with 10 positions matching TRBD1. This CDR3 comprises 13 residues. With 2 bases clipped from V and 4 bases from J, the junction kept 2 bases outside the gene matches. Germline assignment: CDR1 DFQATT and CDR2 SNEGSKA (reference sequence). The CDR3 bases are TGCAGTGCTAGAAGGACAGGGGGTTACGAGCAGTACTTC. Its translation: CSARRTGGYEQYF.

In this sample, this clonotype turned up many times. The CDR3: CASSPRSGQGMLSTEAFF. The DNA of the CDR3 is TGTGCCAGCAGCCCAAGGAGCGGACAGGGGATGTTGAGCACTGAAGCTTTCTTT. V and J are TRBV7-6 and TRBJ1-1; 9 bases are shared with TRBD1. V was pared by 5 bases and J by 4 bases, with 17 bases of the junction left unmatched. The length of the CDR3 is 18 residues. The germline CDR1 and CDR2 sequences are SGHVS and FNYEAQ.

Notes on this clonotype: A clone one base away is much larger, so this may be a read error. The chain carries TRBV7-9 and TRBJ1-5, with 7 nucleotides matching TRBD1. The CDR3 runs 16 residues. CDR1 and CDR2 from the germline V gene are SEHNR and FQNEAQ (reference sequence). With 0 bases clipped from V and 5 bases from J, the junction kept 7 bases outside the gene matches. The CDR3 spells CASSLAGQAEDQPQHF. The CDR3 DNA sequence: TGTGCCAGCAGCTTAGCTGGACAGGCTGAAGATCAGCCCCAGCATTTT.

This clonotype was seen ten or more times. The genes are TRBV20-1 and TRBJ2-7; no clear D gene. The germline gives CDR1 DFQATT, CDR2 SNEGSKA (reference sequence). Trimming pared 3 bases from V and 6 bases from J, leaving 21 bases between. This CDR3 comprises 15 residues. The CDR3 sequence: CSASPPGTAQVEQYF. CDR3 DNA: TGCAGTGCTAGCCCCCCAGGAACGGCCCAGGTCGAGCAGTACTTC.

Note on this clonotype: This likely comes from a read error, as the CDR3 has no conserved phenylalanine or tryptophan at its end. The chain carries TRBV24-1 and TRBJ2-4; D perhaps matches TRBD1 (5 bases). The CDR3 has 12 amino acids. CDR1 is KGHDR and CDR2 is SFDVKD in the germline V gene. This CDR3 is CATSDRLNIQYL. CDR3 nucleotides: TGCGCCACCAGTGACAGATTAAACATTCAGTACCTC.

This clonotype was seen at least ten times. The chain links TRBV4-3 to TRBJ1-1; D call uncertain. V was pared by 0 bases and J by 1 base, with 9 bases between. The CDR3 sequence is 15 residues long. Germline CDR1 is LGHNA and CDR2 is YSLEER. CDR3 sequence (DNA): TGCGCCAGCAGCCAAGATTGGATATCGAACACTGAAGCTTTCTTT. Translation: CASSQDWISNTEAFF.

Concerning this clonotype: This clone may be a read error of a much larger clone one base away. V and J are TRBV7-9 and TRBJ1-1; tentative D call: TRBD1 (5 bases). The CDR3 covers 15 residues. Germline CDR1 is SEHNR and CDR2 is FQNEAQ (reference sequence). In nucleotides, the CDR3 is TGTGCCGGCAGCTTAATCCAGGGTGGAAACACTGAAGCTTTCTTT. It yields the protein CAGSLIQGGNTEAFF.

This clonotype was observed at least ten times. The J gene is TRBJ2-7, the V gene TRBV7-3; 10 positions match TRBD1. Losses at the gene ends were 5 bases for V and 9 bases for J; bases not matched to a gene: 4. Germline V gene lookup returns CDR1 SGHTA and CDR2 FQGTGA. The CDR3 runs to 12 residues. The CDR3 reads CASSTTGGLQYF. CDR3 nucleotides: TGTGCCAGCAGCACGACAGGGGGCCTGCAGTACTTC.

As concerns this clonotype: A single base separates this from a much larger clone, so it may be a read error. The rearrangement uses TRBV5-1 and TRBJ2-2, with D possibly matching TRBD1 (7 bases). V gave up 0 bases and J gave up 5 bases, with 20 bases separating them. There are 18 residues in the CDR3. The germline gives CDR1 SGHRS, CDR2 YFSETQ. The CDR3 nucleotides read TGCGCCAGCAGCTTGGCGTCCAGGGGGGAAATGAGGACCGGGGAGCTGTTTTTT. Its translation: CASSLASRGEMRTGELFF.

The chain has TRBV4-1 and TRBJ2-3; D call uncertain. CDR3 length: 15 residues. V was pared by 0 bases and J by 1 base, with 8 bases between. Germline values: CDR1 MGHRA, CDR2 YSYEKL. This CDR3 reads CASSQDMRGTDTQYF. The CDR3 bases are TGCGCCAGCAGCCAAGATATGCGTGGCACAGATACGCAGTATTTT.

This clonotype was picked up many times. As DNA, the CDR3 is TGTGCCAGTGGAATGGGTGTCGCGGCGGAAGCTTTCTTT. This translates into CASGMGVAAEAFF. The rearrangement uses TRBV19 and TRBJ1-1; the D is unclear. V was cut by 8 bases and J by 8 bases, with 18 bases left in between. In germline, CDR1 is LNHDA, CDR2 SQIVND (reference sequence). The CDR3 contains 13 residues.

This clonotype came up many times. V and J are TRBV24-1 and TRBJ2-5, with 9 bases identical to TRBD2. Germline lookup yields CDR1 KGHDR and CDR2 SFDVKD. The trim removed 5 bases at V and 1 base at J, leaving 4 bases unmatched. The CDR3 covers 15 residues. The CDR3: CATSGRTSVQETQYF. The CDR3 DNA sequence: TGTGCCACCAGTGGCCGGACTAGCGTCCAAGAGACCCAGTACTTC.

V usage is TRBV6-2 or TRBV6-3 and J usage is TRBJ2-1, with D possibly matching TRBD2 (6 bases). The CDR3 consists of 15 residues. Per the germline V gene, CDR1 is MNHEY and CDR2 is SVGEGT. Deletions cut 5 bases from V and 2 bases from J, with 13 bases between. CDR3 sequence (DNA): TGTGCCAGCAGTACCCTAGCGACCACCTACAATGAGCAGTTCTTC. Its translation is CASSTLATTYNEQFF.

V gene TRBV12-3 or TRBV12-4 combines with J gene TRBJ2-7; 10 bases align to TRBD2. The junction had 6 bases not matched to a gene; V was cut back by 5 bases and J by 2 bases. This CDR3 region has 15 residues. CDR3 loop: CASSLGTSATYEQYF. In DNA form, the CDR3 reads TGTGCCAGCAGTCTTGGGACTAGCGCAACCTACGAGCAGTACTTC.

This clonotype was observed a few times. This may come from a read error, since a much larger clone is one base off. The conserved closing phenylalanine or tryptophan is absent in this CDR3, likely reflecting a read error. The CDR3 bases are TGTGCCAGCAGCTTAGCATCGGGGTTTCGAGATACGCAGTATCTT. Residues: CASSLASGFRDTQYL. The gene calls are TRBV7-2 and TRBJ2-3; D might be TRBD2 (5 bases). Per the germline V gene, CDR1 is SGHTA and CDR2 is FQGNSA. V lost 0 bases and J lost 5, with 12 bases in between. This CDR3 is 15 amino acids long.

The chain employs TRBV27 and TRBJ1-3; 9 bases agree with TRBD1. J lost 0 bases, V lost 10 bases, and 10 bases had no gene match. This CDR3 has 16 amino acids. Germline CDR1 MNHEY, CDR2 SMNVEV (reference sequence). The CDR3 sequence: CANRSGQGHSGNTIYF. DNA for the CDR3: TGTGCCAACAGGAGCGGACAGGGGCACTCTGGAAACACCATATATTTT.

This clonotype was recorded many times. The V and J genes are TRBV6-2 or TRBV6-3 and TRBJ2-2; D not certain. The germline CDR1 and CDR2 sequences are MNHEY and SVGEGT. The CDR3 sequence is 17 residues long. Trimming removed 5 bases from V and 2 bases from J, with 18 bases in between. CDR3 residues: CASSALPSLGNTGELFF. CDR3 sequence (DNA): TGTGCCAGCAGTGCCTTGCCAAGCCTGGGCAACACCGGGGAGCTGTTTTTT.

This chain uses TRBV12-3 or TRBV12-4 with TRBJ2-1; D is uncertain. The CDR3 runs 15 residues. Trimming took 7 bases from V and 9 from J, leaving 22 bases between them. As DNA, the CDR3 is TGTGCCAGCATTCCTTCGGGCTACCAAGTAGGTGAGCAGTTCTTC. It encodes CASIPSGYQVGEQFF.

A note on this clonotype: An end of the junction does not agree with germline; a read error may underlie this. CDR3 sequence reads: CASSFRVNTEVFF. The CDR3 nucleotides read TGTGCCAGCAGTTTTAGAGTGAACACTGAAGTTTTCTTT. The chain joins TRBV28 to TRBJ1-1; no clear D. This CDR3 contains 13 residues. CDR1 and CDR2 from the germline V gene are MDHEN and SYDVKM.

The V and J genes are TRBV20-1 and TRBJ2-5; 10 bases are a match to TRBD2. The germline gives CDR1 DFQATT, CDR2 SNEGSKA (reference sequence). CDR3 length: 14 residues. Trimming took 4 bases from V and 2 from J; bases not matched to a gene: 4. CDR3 DNA sequence: TGCAGTGCTAATAGCGGGAGGACTCAAGAGACCCAGTACTTC. It encodes CSANSGRTQETQYF.

Many counts were recorded for this clonotype. The genes are TRBV2 and TRBJ1-1; D unclear. Trimming took off 3 bases at V and 0 bases at J, with 14 bases between the two ends. Per the germline V gene, CDR1 is SNHLY and CDR2 is FYNNEI. This CDR3 comprises 16 residues. In DNA, the CDR3 is TGTGCCAGCAGTGACGGTTGGGCGGGGATGAACACTGAAGCTTTCTTT. Protein sequence: CASSDGWAGMNTEAFF.

This clonotype was detected many times. This sequence joins TRBV9 and TRBJ2-3; the D call may be TRBD1 or TRBD2 (5 bases each). Germline V CDR1 and CDR2: SGDLS, YYNGEE. The CDR3 runs to 15 residues. V was cut by 4 bases and J by 0 bases, with 12 bases left in between. CDR3 DNA: TGTGCCAGCAGCACCGGGACGGTGAGCACAGATACGCAGTATTTT. The encoded protein is CASSTGTVSTDTQYF. Together with reference TRBV9 and TRBJ2-3, the CDR3 gives the full variable domain: DSGVTQTPKHLITATGQRVTLRCSPRSGDLSVYWYQQSLDQGLQFLIQYYNGEERAKGNILERFSAQQFPDLHSELNLSSLELGDSALYFCASSTGTVSTDTQYFGPGTRLTVL.

This clonotype was counted ten times or more. The chain is built from TRBV12-3 or TRBV12-4 and TRBJ2-1; 14 nucleotides line up with TRBD2. J gave up 6 bases and V 6 bases, and 4 bases lay outside the gene matches. The CDR3 extends over 15 amino acids. The chain's CDR3 is CASSPTSGGANEQFF. CDR3 DNA sequence: TGTGCCAGCAGCCCGACTAGCGGGGGGGCCAATGAGCAGTTCTTC.

As for this clonotype: A much bigger clone sits one base away, suggesting this may be a read error. The conserved final phenylalanine or tryptophan is absent from the CDR3, which likely points to a read error. This chain joins TRBV28 and TRBJ2-7; D uncertain. This CDR3 has 14 residues. Deletions cut 8 bases from V and 0 bases from J, with 14 bases between. Germline V gene data show CDR1 as MDHEN and CDR2 as SYDVKM. Written as DNA, the CDR3 is TGTGCCAGCCAAGTTTCCCTAAGCTCCTACGAGCAGTACTCC. It yields the protein CASQVSLSSYEQYS.

This clonotype was observed at least ten times. The chain recombines TRBV7-2 with TRBJ2-7; 8 bases line up with TRBD2. The CDR3 is made up of 16 amino acids. The germline V gene has CDR1 SGHTA and CDR2 FQGNSA. With 5 bases clipped from V and 4 bases from J, the junction kept 13 bases outside the gene matches. CDR3 region: CASSPGPGTRTYEQYF. The CDR3 bases are TGTGCCAGCAGCCCAGGGCCGGGGACTAGAACTTACGAGCAGTACTTC.